This T cell receptor (beta chain) was profiled in a study of tumor-infiltrating lymphocytes in oesophageal squamous cell carcinoma. Within the sample, this clonotype is medium-sized. Trimming removed 7 bases at V and 6 bases at J, with 19 bases between. The CDR3 length is 14 residues. CDR1 is SEHNR, CDR2 FQNEAQ, per germline (reference sequence). MiXCR, applied by TCRdb to the PCR reads, yields one record per CDR3 protein. Among roughly 12,000 distinct CDR3 sequences listed, less than 55% were seen once. The genes are TRBV7-9 and TRBJ2-7; D might be TRBD2 (7 bases). The sequence came from a male donor with esophageal squamous cell carcinoma. The sequencing sample was made of normal esophageal tissue next to the tumor. DNA for the CDR3: TGTGCCAGCATCCAAGGGGGGGTGAGTGCCGAGCAGTACTTC. Residues: CASIQGGVSAEQYF.